This entry features one T cell receptor (beta chain) sequence. Its antigen is not identified. The study ran its PCR with 60 Vbeta and 13 Jbeta primers. Assay used: immunoSEQ multiplex PCR; TCRdb lists only in-frame clones, some missing. The table includes about 180,000 clones, 70% to 75% detected once. This sample is drawn from a study of cytomegalovirus exposure and HLA in healthy donors. At the level of the study: Early on, a data release was issued that held about 85 million unique TCRs from HLA-typed donors. Study conclusions and caveats: Sequencing likely produced, as an artifact, a cluster of highly shared sequence variants. A later analysis appeared to link common viral pathogens to several of the most significant clusters.

Germline V lookup: CDR1 SGHRS, CDR2 YFSETQ. The CDR3 spans 15 residues. V gave up 4 bases and J gave up 1 base, with 14 bases separating them. The chain joins TRBV5-1 to TRBJ1-1; no definite D call. Source material: PBMCs. The TCR originated in a male donor in good health and CMV-seronegative. The CDR3 here is CASSPSRFPNTEAFF. The CDR3 DNA reads TGCGCCAGCAGCCCCTCCAGGTTCCCGAACACTGAAGCTTTCTTT.